This T cell receptor (beta chain) emerged from a study of blood T cells in healthy people across ages. This clonotype showed up just a few times. The CDR3 spans 16 residues. V gave up 1 base and J gave up 4 bases; unmatched junction bases: 5. Germline assignment: CDR1 SNHLY and CDR2 FYNNEI. With a J-beta primer mix and a sample-barcoded 5' primer, a second PCR ran roughly 6 to 12 cycles. TCRdb re-called the 5' RACE reads through MiXCR, storing one row per CDR3 protein. The sample lists about 400,000 distinct CDR3 sequences, about 52% occurring once. The rearrangement links TRBV2 to TRBJ2-1; TRBD1 aligns across 9 bases. This sequence originates from a man aged 60-69 years in good health. The sequenced material came from blood. The CDR3 loop reads CASSEVTGTGYNEQFF. The CDR3 nucleotides are TGTGCCAGCAGTGAAGTAACCGGGACAGGGTACAATGAGCAGTTCTTC.